Only a few counts were recorded for the clone carrying this T cell receptor beta chain. The sample belongs to a study of blood T cell repertoires in COVID-19. On the study more broadly: The analysed material was cDNA or gDNA that came from T cells, B-cell-depleted T cells, or PBMCs.

Measured with immunoSEQ multiplex PCR; TCRdb has only the in-frame clones, and not every one. The sample comprises 70,000 or so clones, roughly 83% of which are singletons, and 6% to 7% rests with the top ten. The source material was peripheral blood. The receptor was isolated from a woman between 55 and 75 years old with acute or convalescent COVID-19.

CDR3 coding DNA: TGTGCCAGTAGTATGGGGACTAGCGGGGTCTACGAGCAGTACTTC. Its protein product is CASSMGTSGVYEQYF. This rearrangement joins TRBV19 to TRBJ2-7; 13 nucleotides align to TRBD2. With V trimmed by 3 bases and J by 3 bases, 2 bases remained unmatched. Germline assignment: CDR1 LNHDA and CDR2 SQIVND (reference sequence). The CDR3 consists of 15 residues.